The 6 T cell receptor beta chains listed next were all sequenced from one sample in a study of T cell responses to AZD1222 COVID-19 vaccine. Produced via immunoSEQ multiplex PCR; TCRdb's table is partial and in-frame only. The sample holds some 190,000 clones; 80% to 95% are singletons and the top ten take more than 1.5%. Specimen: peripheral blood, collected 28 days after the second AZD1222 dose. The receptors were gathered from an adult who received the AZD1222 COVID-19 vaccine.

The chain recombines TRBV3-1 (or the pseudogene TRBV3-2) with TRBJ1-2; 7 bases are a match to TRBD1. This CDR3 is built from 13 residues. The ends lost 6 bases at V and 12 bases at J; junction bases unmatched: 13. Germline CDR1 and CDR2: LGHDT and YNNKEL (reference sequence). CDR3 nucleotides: TGTGCCAGCAGGGGGGATTACAGGGGTACGCACACCTTC. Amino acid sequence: CASRGDYRGTHTF.

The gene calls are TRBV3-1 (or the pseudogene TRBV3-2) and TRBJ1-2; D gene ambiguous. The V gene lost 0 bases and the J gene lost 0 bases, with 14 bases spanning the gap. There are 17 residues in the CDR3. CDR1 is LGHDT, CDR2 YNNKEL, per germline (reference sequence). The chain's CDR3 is CASSQEGSAATNYGYTF. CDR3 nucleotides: TGTGCCAGCAGCCAAGAAGGGTCAGCAGCAACTAACTATGGCTACACCTTC.

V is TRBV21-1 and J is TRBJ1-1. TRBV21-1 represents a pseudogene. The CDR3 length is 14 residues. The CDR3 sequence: CASSTRAVGTEAFF. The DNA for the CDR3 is TGTGCCAGCAGCACCCGAGCGGTGGGCACTGAAGCTTTCTTT.

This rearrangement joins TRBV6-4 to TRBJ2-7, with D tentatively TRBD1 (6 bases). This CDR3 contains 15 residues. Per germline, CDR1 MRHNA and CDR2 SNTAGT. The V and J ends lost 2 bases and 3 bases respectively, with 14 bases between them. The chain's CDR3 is CASSDAGTRIYEQYF. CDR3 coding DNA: TGTGCCAGCAGTGACGCCGGGACACGGATCTACGAGCAGTACTTC.

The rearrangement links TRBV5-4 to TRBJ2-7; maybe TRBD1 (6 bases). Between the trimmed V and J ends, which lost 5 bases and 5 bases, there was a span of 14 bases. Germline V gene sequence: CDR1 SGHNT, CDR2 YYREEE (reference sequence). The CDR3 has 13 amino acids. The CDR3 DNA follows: TGTGCCAGCAGTCAACAGGGTACCCACGAGCAGTACTTC. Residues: CASSQQGTHEQYF.

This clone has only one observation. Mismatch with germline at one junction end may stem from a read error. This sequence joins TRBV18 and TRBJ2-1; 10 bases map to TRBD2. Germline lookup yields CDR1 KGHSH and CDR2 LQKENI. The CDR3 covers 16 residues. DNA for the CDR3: TGTGCCAGCTCAACACCCGGGTTAGCGGGAGGAAATGAGCAGTTCTTC. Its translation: CASSTPGLAGGNEQFF. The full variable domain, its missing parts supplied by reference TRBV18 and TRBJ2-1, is NAGVMQNPRHLVRRRGQEARLRCSPMKGHSHVYWYRQLPEEGLKFMVYLQKENIIDESGMPKERFSAEFPKEGPSILRIQQVVRGDSAAYFCASSTPGLAGGNEQFFGPGTRLTVL.